Each of the 30 T cell receptor beta chains below was sequenced from the same sample in a study of blood T cell repertoires in COVID-19. TCRdb keeps only in-frame clones here, not all; method: immunoSEQ multiplex PCR. Of about 300,000 clones listed, approximately 90% are singletons. Material for sequencing was peripheral blood. The receptors stem from a woman between 50 and 59 years old with COVID-19, enrolled during active disease.

DNA for the CDR3: TGTGCCAGCAGCCAACGCGGGACTAACACTGAAGCTTTCTTT. Its translation is CASSQRGTNTEAFF. This sequence joins TRBV6-6 and TRBJ1-1, with D perhaps matching TRBD1 (5 bases). This CDR3 is built from 14 residues. Germline CDR1 is MNHNY and CDR2 is SVGAGI (reference sequence). V dropped 6 bases and J dropped 2 bases, with 13 bases sitting between them.

The chain employs TRBV5-5 and TRBJ1-3; 9 nucleotides line up with TRBD1. This CDR3 has 18 residues. V gave up 3 bases and J gave up 0 bases; unmatched junction bases: 10. Germline assignment: CDR1 SGHKS and CDR2 YYEKEE (reference sequence). The CDR3 protein is CASSYSYGTGTSGNTIYF. The CDR3 nucleotides read TGTGCCAGCAGCTATTCATACGGGACAGGGACCTCTGGAAACACCATATATTTT.

This clone is a singleton in its sample. The rearrangement joins TRBV6-2 or TRBV6-3 to TRBJ2-1; the match to TRBD2 covers 15 bases. Germline V lookup: CDR1 MNHEY, CDR2 SVGEGT. V shed 0 bases and J 12 bases; nucleotides not matched to a gene: 9. CDR3 length: 17 residues. The CDR3 loop reads CASSYSRIGTSGRRQFF. In DNA, the CDR3 is TGTGCCAGCAGTTACTCGAGGATCGGGACTAGCGGGAGGAGGCAGTTCTTC.

The rearrangement joins TRBV6-6 to TRBJ1-5; unclear D gene. Trimming removed 5 bases from V and 3 bases from J, with 17 bases in between. The CDR3 runs 16 residues. In germline, CDR1 is MNHNY, CDR2 SVGAGI (reference sequence). The DNA for the CDR3 is TGTGCCAGCAGTCCACTAGTTCTGCAACTCAATCAGCCCCAGCATTTT. As protein: CASSPLVLQLNQPQHF.

The V gene is TRBV21-1, the J gene TRBJ2-5; the DNA was not compared with TRBD2, the D call given in the table. TRBV21-1 is labeled a pseudogene. The CDR3 has 20 residues. The CDR3 coding sequence is TGTGCCAGCAGCAAAGCGAGGCAGGCTATAGCGGGAGGGCCGGGTGAGACCCAGTACTTC. Translation: CASSKARQAIAGGPGETQYF.

The table lists this clone with a few counts. V is TRBV5-1 and J is TRBJ2-7; possibly TRBD2 for D (5 bases). V dropped 4 bases and J dropped 7 bases, with 21 bases sitting between them. This CDR3 spans 15 amino acids. Germline V gene sequence: CDR1 SGHRS, CDR2 YFSETQ. The CDR3: CASSPTDSLVGEQYF. CDR3 DNA sequence: TGCGCCAGCAGCCCAACGGACTCATTGGTGGGGGAGCAGTACTTC.

V and J are TRBV19 and TRBJ1-5; no clear D. The germline gives CDR1 LNHDA, CDR2 SQIVND (reference sequence). Trimming removed 2 bases at V and 7 bases at J, with 9 bases between. The CDR3 sequence is 13 residues long. The CDR3 DNA follows: TGTGCCAGTAGTATATGGGCCCTCCAGCCCCAGCATTTT. The encoded protein is CASSIWALQPQHF.

The V and J genes are TRBV21-1 and TRBJ2-1; the listed D gene, TRBD2, was not tested against the DNA. TRBV21-1 has pseudogene status. This CDR3 is 15 amino acids long. This CDR3 reads CARGPFPRGYNEQFF. DNA for the CDR3: TGTGCCAGAGGACCCTTCCCGCGGGGATACAATGAGCAGTTCTTC.

This chain links TRBV13 with TRBJ2-1, with 7 bases identical to TRBD2. Germline V lookup: CDR1 PRHDT, CDR2 FYEKMQ (reference sequence). V lost 1 base and J lost 4; bases outside the gene matches: 4. The CDR3 is 15 amino acids. CDR3 DNA sequence: TGTGCCAGCAGCTTAGAAGCGGGACTTTACAATGAGCAGTTCTTC. This translates into CASSLEAGLYNEQFF.

The gene calls are TRBV10-3 and TRBJ2-7, with TRBD1 matching 9 bases. The junction had 9 bases not matched to a gene; V was cut back by 5 bases and J by 7 bases. This CDR3 is built from 14 residues. Germline V lookup: CDR1 ENHRY, CDR2 SYGVKD. The CDR3 spells CAISPGQGTWEQYF. In nucleotides, the CDR3 is TGTGCCATCAGTCCGGGACAGGGAACGTGGGAGCAGTACTTC.

The chain has TRBV29-1 and TRBJ1-5; D might be TRBD1 (6 bases). Trimming stripped 6 bases from V and 7 bases from J, with 13 bases between. This CDR3 is 12 amino acids long. Germline assignment: CDR1 SQVTM and CDR2 ANQGSEA. CDR3 DNA: TGCAGCGTGGGGGGGGCTGGGCAGCCCCAGCATTTT. This sequence encodes CSVGGAGQPQHF.

V is TRBV5-1 and J is TRBJ2-3, with 10 nucleotides matching TRBD2. Losses at the gene ends were 4 bases for V and 5 bases for J; bases not matched to a gene: 13. The germline CDR1 and CDR2 sequences are SGHRS and YFSETQ. This CDR3 contains 17 residues. The CDR3 spells CASSHGGTSVRVDTQYF. DNA for the CDR3: TGCGCCAGCAGCCATGGCGGGACTAGCGTGCGTGTAGATACGCAGTATTTT.

The chain employs TRBV2 and TRBJ2-5, with D possibly TRBD1 on 6 matching bases. The CDR3 extends over 15 amino acids. Germline V gives CDR1 SNHLY, CDR2 FYNNEI. V lost 6 bases and J lost 2, with 16 bases in between. The CDR3 loop is CASSSGHPKQETQYF. CDR3 DNA: TGTGCCAGCAGCTCGGGACACCCAAAACAAGAGACCCAGTACTTC.

The rearrangement links TRBV6-5 to TRBJ1-1, with 7 bases that match TRBD1. V shed 8 bases, J shed 0 bases, and the junction held 3 bases outside the gene matches. Per the germline V gene, CDR1 is MNHEY and CDR2 is SVGAGI. The CDR3 is made up of 13 amino acids. The CDR3 loop reads CASLGQLNTEAFF. CDR3 nucleotides: TGTGCCAGCCTGGGACAGCTGAACACTGAAGCTTTCTTT.

This clone was seen a few times. This sequence joins TRBV10-3 and TRBJ2-7, with 9 bases identical to TRBD2. Germline CDR1 and CDR2: ENHRY and SYGVKD. Germline trimming cut 4 bases from V and 1 base from J; bases unmatched to any gene: 5. The CDR3 is 15 residues long. The CDR3 spells CAISAATSGSYEQYF. The DNA of the CDR3 is TGTGCCATCAGTGCCGCGACTAGCGGATCCTACGAGCAGTACTTC.

The chain recombines TRBV18 with TRBJ2-1; TRBD1 matches 8 bases. Germline V gives CDR1 KGHSH, CDR2 LQKENI. V shed 3 bases, J shed 2 bases, and the junction held 9 bases outside the gene matches. CDR3 length equals 17 residues. DNA of the CDR3: TGTGCCAGCTCACCGGGTCCGGGACAGGCACCCTACAATGAGCAGTTCTTC. Its protein product is CASSPGPGQAPYNEQFF.

The rearrangement joins TRBV5-1 to TRBJ1-1; 7 positions agree with TRBD1. The CDR3 is made up of 16 amino acids. Germline CDR1 is SGHRS and CDR2 is YFSETQ. Unmatched junction bases numbered 8, after V lost 0 bases and J lost 3 bases. The CDR3 protein is CASSLGDYQGDTEAFF. The CDR3 region has the DNA TGCGCCAGCAGCTTGGGCGACTATCAGGGGGACACTGAAGCTTTCTTT.

V usage is TRBV19 and J usage is TRBJ1-4, with D tentatively TRBD1 (5 bases). Trimming removed 5 bases at V and 4 bases at J, with 20 bases between. In germline, CDR1 is LNHDA, CDR2 SQIVND (reference sequence). This CDR3 comprises 17 residues. The CDR3 spells CASSSLFGDSDNEKLFF. The CDR3 nucleotides are TGTGCCAGTAGTTCCCTGTTTGGAGACAGCGATAATGAAAAACTGTTTTTT.

The chain has TRBV9 and TRBJ2-1, with TRBD2 identical over 9 bases. This CDR3 is built from 16 residues. Germline V CDR1 and CDR2: SGDLS, YYNGEE. V gave up 1 base and J gave up 4 bases; unmatched junction bases: 6. The CDR3 loop is CASSVSLAGVYNEQFF. The CDR3 DNA follows: TGTGCCAGCAGCGTAAGTTTAGCGGGAGTATACAATGAGCAGTTCTTC.

This clone appeared a few times. CDR3 bases: TGTGCCAGCTCACCCGGCAGGGTAAGCAATCAGCCCCAGCATTTT. This encodes CASSPGRVSNQPQHF. V gene TRBV18 combines with J gene TRBJ1-5; possibly TRBD1 for D (5 bases). V dropped 3 bases and J dropped 1 base, with 10 bases sitting between them. From germline, CDR1 is KGHSH and CDR2 LQKENI. This CDR3 is built from 15 residues.

The chain carries TRBV4-1 and TRBJ2-7; 14 bases fit TRBD2. The CDR3 has 17 amino acids. J gave up 4 bases and V 6 bases, and 11 bases lay outside the gene matches. CDR1 MGHRA and CDR2 YSYEKL come from the germline V gene. CDR3 loop: CASSRTSGRSGGYEQYF. The CDR3 bases are TGCGCCAGCAGTCGGACTAGCGGGAGGAGTGGGGGTTACGAGCAGTACTTC.

This chain links TRBV7-2 with TRBJ1-2; 7 nucleotides agree with TRBD1. The CDR3 is made up of 16 amino acids. Trimming took 2 bases from V and 7 from J; bases not matched to a gene: 13. Germline V CDR1 and CDR2: SGHTA, FQGNSA. The CDR3 sequence: CASSLNGAGTVPGYTF. CDR3 DNA: TGTGCCAGCAGCTTAAATGGGGCCGGGACAGTTCCTGGCTACACCTTC.

The chain recombines TRBV19 with TRBJ1-6; maybe TRBD1 (6 bases). Germline-derived CDR1 and CDR2 are LNHDA and SQIVND (reference sequence). The CDR3 is 14 residues long. Trimming left V 3 bases short and J 8 bases short, with 11 bases between. DNA for the CDR3: TGTGCCAGTAGTATTACGCGGGGGCATTCACCCCTCCACTTT. Translating gives CASSITRGHSPLHF.

This CDR3 reads CASSLGRGRDEKLFF. CDR3 DNA: TGTGCCAGCAGCTTAGGCAGGGGGCGGGATGAAAAACTGTTTTTT. The chain carries TRBV11-2 and TRBJ1-4; 8 nucleotides agree with TRBD1. Germline V CDR1 and CDR2: SGHAT, FQNNGV. V gave up 1 base and J gave up 6 bases; unmatched junction bases: 4. The CDR3 extends over 15 amino acids. The variable domain in full, with the rest retrieved from reference TRBV11-2 and TRBJ1-4, is EAGVAQSPRYKIIEKRQSVAFWCNPISGHATLYWYQQILGQGPKLLIQFQNNGVVDDSQLPKDRFSAERLKGVDSTLKIQPAKLEDSAVYLCASSLGRGRDEKLFFGSGTQLSVL.

This chain uses TRBV5-6 with TRBJ2-7; D is possibly TRBD1 (7 bases). V dropped 4 bases and J dropped 0 bases, with 14 bases sitting between them. Germline CDR1 is SGHDT and CDR2 is YYEEEE. CDR3 length equals 15 residues. The CDR3 reads CASSRGWDSSYEQYF. The CDR3 DNA reads as TGTGCCAGCAGCCGGGGGTGGGACAGCTCCTACGAGCAGTACTTC. The entire variable domain, with the rest obtained from reference TRBV5-6 and TRBJ2-7, is as follows: DAGVTQSPTHLIKTRGQQVTLRCSPKSGHDTVSWYQQALGQGPQFIFQYYEEEERQRGNFPDRFSGHQFPNYSSELNVNALLLGDSALYLCASSRGWDSSYEQYFGPGTRLTVT.

The chain combines TRBV7-3 with TRBJ1-6, with a tentative D call TRBD1 (6 bases). The CDR3 has 15 residues. Trimming removed 5 bases from V and 7 bases from J, with 15 bases in between. Per germline, CDR1 SGHTA and CDR2 FQGTGA. DNA for the CDR3: TGTGCCAGCAGCCCTAGGCCAGGGGTGAATTCACCCCTCCACTTT. Its protein product is CASSPRPGVNSPLHF.

This clone was observed a few times. The chain employs TRBV13 and TRBJ1-1; D ambiguous. The germline V gene encodes CDR1 PRHDT and CDR2 FYEKMQ (reference sequence). The CDR3 covers 13 residues. With 4 bases removed from V and 8 bases from J, the gap between germline ends came to 14 bases. The CDR3 DNA reads TGTGCCAGCAGCTCCCCCCTGGCACCAGAAGCTTTCTTT. Translating gives CASSSPLAPEAFF.

The rearrangement joins TRBV19 to TRBJ1-1; a possible D gene is TRBD1 (5 bases). The CDR3 has 13 amino acids. The germline V gene encodes CDR1 LNHDA and CDR2 SQIVND (reference sequence). Deletions cut 7 bases from V and 5 bases from J, with 14 bases between. The chain's CDR3 is CASTAGGNTEAFF. Here the CDR3 DNA reads TGTGCCAGTACCGCGGGGGGGAATACTGAAGCTTTCTTT.

The DNA for the CDR3 is TGTGCCAGCAGCGAAATTAACAGGGTTGAGACTGAAGCTTTCTTT. Encoded protein: CASSEINRVETEAFF. V gene TRBV9 combines with J gene TRBJ1-1, with a weak D call TRBD1 (6 bases). The V gene's germline CDR1 is SGDLS and CDR2 YYNGEE. The V end was cut by 3 bases, the J end by 5 bases, with 17 bases between. The CDR3 length is 15 residues.

The chain links TRBV20-1 to TRBJ2-3; D is perhaps TRBD2 (6 bases). The CDR3 runs to 15 residues. The germline gives CDR1 DFQATT, CDR2 SNEGSKA (reference sequence). The V gene lost 3 bases and the J gene lost 4 bases, with 17 bases spanning the gap. CDR3 in DNA: TGCAGTGCTAGTCCTTTGCGGGGACCGGCAGATACGCAGTATTTT. It codes for CSASPLRGPADTQYF.